This is a list of T cell receptor beta chains from one sample in a study of post-analysis software for immune sequencing data. TCRdb ran MiXCR on the PCR reads and lists one entry per CDR3 protein. The data show 740,000 or so distinct CDR3 sequences, under 70% seen once. The sequencing sample was made of blood. Receptor source: a girl aged 5-17 years with multiple sclerosis. Each CDR3 is given with its conserved first and last residue. The D gene is left open where the match is weak. Only part of the rows carry a size: once, few, many, or a class if the clone is expanded.

NA,TRBJ2-2,NA,TRBV29-1,TGCAGCGTTGACAGGGATTACACCGGGGAGCTGTTTTTT,CSVDRDYTGELFF
NA,TRBJ2-1,NA,TRBV4-2,TGTGCCAGCAGCCAAGCAAGGACGGCCAATGAGCAGTTCTTC,CASSQARTANEQFF
NA,TRBJ2-7,NA,TRBV20-1,TGCAGTGCTAGAGATCGGACTAACAACTACGAGCAGTACTTC,CSARDRTNNYEQYF
NA,TRBJ2-5,NA,TRBV7-9,TGTGCCAGCAGCTCGCAGCGGTACCAAGAGACCCAGTACTTC,CASSSQRYQETQYF
NA,TRBJ1-5,NA,TRBV5-4,TGTGCCAGCAGCCGAGTCAGGGCCAGCAATCAGCCCCAGCATTTT,CASSRVRASNQPQHF
NA,TRBJ2-1,few,TRBV29-1,TGCAGCGGATACACTACTAGGTCTGATCAAGTCAATGAGCAGTTCTTC,CSGYTTRSDQVNEQFF
NA,TRBJ2-7,few,TRBV5-1,TGCGCCAGCAGCCTCCAGGGGTCCATAACCTACGAGCAGTACTTC,CASSLQGSITYEQYF
NA,TRBJ2-4,NA,TRBV11-2,TGTGCCAGCAGCTCATACCAGGGAGAGCTAGCCAAAAACATTCAGTACTTC,CASSSYQGELAKNIQYF
NA,TRBJ2-5,NA,TRBV20-1,TGCAGTGCTAGACAATTCAGGGGGGCGCAGACCCAGTACTTC,CSARQFRGAQTQYF
NA,TRBJ2-1,NA,TRBV6-6,TGTGCCAGCACCAGACAGACGGACGAGTACAATGAGCAGTTCTTC,CASTRQTDEYNEQFF
NA,TRBJ2-5,NA,TRBV29-1,TGCAGCGTTGAAGATGGAGGGCGATCGGTGGAGACCCAGTACTTC,CSVEDGGRSVETQYF
NA,TRBJ2-3,few,TRBV7-3,TGTGCCAGCAGCTTACGCGGGGTGGGCACAGATACGCAGTATTTT,CASSLRGVGTDTQYF
NA,TRBJ2-4,NA,TRBV29-1,TGCAGCGTTGAGCGGGGCAGGGCCATAGCCAAAAACATTCAGTACTTC,CSVERGRAIAKNIQYF
TRBD1,TRBJ2-1,NA,TRBV20-1,TGCAGTGCTAGAACCGACAGGGGGCGGGGAAATGAGCAGTTCTTC,CSARTDRGRGNEQFF
TRBD2,TRBJ2-1,few,TRBV2,TGTGCCAGCAGTGATTTAACGGGACTAGCGAATGAGCAGTTCTTC,CASSDLTGLANEQFF
NA,TRBJ1-2,few,TRBV29-1,TGCAGCGTTGAACAGATTAACTATGGCTACACCTTC,CSVEQINYGYTF
NA,TRBJ2-5,NA,TRBV20-1,TGCAGTAACAGAGTCAACGTAGCAGAGACCCAGTACTTC,CSNRVNVAETQYF
TRBD1,TRBJ2-6,NA,TRBV29-1,TGCAGCGTTGGGGGACAGATCGACTCTGGGGCCAACGTCCTGACTTTC,CSVGGQIDSGANVLTF
NA,TRBJ1-4,NA,TRBV20-1,TGCAGTGCTACCTCCCAAGACAGGCGCGAAAAACTGTTTTTT,CSATSQDRREKLFF
NA,TRBJ2-1,NA,TRBV5-6,TGTGCCAGCAGCTTGAGGTTCGTGATTGAGCAGTTCTTC,CASSLRFVIEQFF
TRBD2,TRBJ2-1,NA,TRBV6-5,TGTGCCAGCAGTTACGATCATAGTAGCGGGAGGACCTCCTACAATGAGCAGTTCTTC,CASSYDHSSGRTSYNEQFF
TRBD2,TRBJ2-1,NA,TRBV29-1,TGCAGCATACTGGGACTAGCGGGCAATGAGCAGTTCTTC,CSILGLAGNEQFF
TRBD2,TRBJ2-1,NA,TRBV12-3/TRBV12-4,TGTGCCAGCAGCACGGGGGGGTACAATGAGCAGTTCTTC,CASSTGGYNEQFF
TRBD1,TRBJ2-7,NA,TRBV2,TGTGCCAGCAACCGACAGGGTTCCTACGAGCAGTACTTC,CASNRQGSYEQYF
NA,TRBJ2-7,many,TRBV29-1,TGCGGTGGGGGCAGCAACTCCCACGAGCAGTACTTC,CGGGSNSHEQYF
TRBD2,TRBJ2-1,NA,TRBV12-3/TRBV12-4,TGTGCCAGCAGGGGCCGACTAGCGGGAGCCAATGAGCAGTTCTTC,CASRGRLAGANEQFF
TRBD1,TRBJ2-5,few,TRBV29-1,TGCAGCACCGGGGGGACAGGGCGAAAAGAGACCCAGTACTTC,CSTGGTGRKETQYF